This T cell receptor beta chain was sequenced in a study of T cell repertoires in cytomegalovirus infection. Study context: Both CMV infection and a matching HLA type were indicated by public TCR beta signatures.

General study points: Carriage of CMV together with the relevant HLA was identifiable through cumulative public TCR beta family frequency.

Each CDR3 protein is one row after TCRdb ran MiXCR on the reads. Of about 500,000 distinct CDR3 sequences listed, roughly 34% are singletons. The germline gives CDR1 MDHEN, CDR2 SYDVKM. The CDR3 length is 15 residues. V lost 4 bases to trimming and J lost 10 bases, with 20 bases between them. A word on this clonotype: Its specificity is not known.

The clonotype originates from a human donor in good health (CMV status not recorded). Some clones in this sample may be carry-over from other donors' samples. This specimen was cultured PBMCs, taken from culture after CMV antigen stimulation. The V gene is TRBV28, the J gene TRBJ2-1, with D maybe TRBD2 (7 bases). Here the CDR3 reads CASSSPRGAMDEQFF. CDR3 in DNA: TGTGCCAGCAGTTCACCCCGGGGGGCTATGGACGAGCAGTTCTTC.